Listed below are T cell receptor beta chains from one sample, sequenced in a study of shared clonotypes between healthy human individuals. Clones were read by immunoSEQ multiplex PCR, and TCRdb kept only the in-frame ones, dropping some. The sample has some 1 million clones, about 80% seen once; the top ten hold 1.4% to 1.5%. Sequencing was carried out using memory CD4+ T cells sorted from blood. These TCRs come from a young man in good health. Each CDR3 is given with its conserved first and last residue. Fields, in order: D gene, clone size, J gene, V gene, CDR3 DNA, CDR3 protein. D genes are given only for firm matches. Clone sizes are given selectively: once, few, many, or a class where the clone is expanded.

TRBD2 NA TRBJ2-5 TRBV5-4 TGTGCCAGCAGCCCGACTAGCGGGGGGGGAGAGACCCAGTACTTC CASSPTSGGGETQYF
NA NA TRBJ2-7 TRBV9 TGTGCCAGCAGCGTAGGAGGGCTAGCGAGCTCCTACGAGCAGTACTTC CASSVGGLASSYEQYF
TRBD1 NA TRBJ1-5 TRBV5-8 TGTGCCAGCAGCGGCGGGACAGGGAATCAGCCCCAGCATTTT CASSGGTGNQPQHF
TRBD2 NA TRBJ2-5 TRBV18 TGTGCCAGCTCACCACCGTGGGGACTAGCGGGCCGGGTAGAAGAGACCCAGTACTTC CASSPPWGLAGRVEETQYF
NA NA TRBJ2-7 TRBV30 TGTGCCTGGAGTGTACTTCCGGGAGAGCAGTACTTC CAWSVLPGEQYF
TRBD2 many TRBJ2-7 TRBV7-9 TGTGCCAGCAGCTTAGCGCTTTCTAGCGGGATCCGCGAGCAGTACTTC CASSLALSSGIREQYF
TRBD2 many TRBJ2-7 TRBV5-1 TGCGCCAGCAGCTATGGACTAGCGGGAGGGAACTACGAGCAGTACTTC CASSYGLAGGNYEQYF
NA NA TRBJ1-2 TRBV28 TGTGCCAGCAGTACGGCGGACGGGCCGTACTATGGCTACACCTTC CASSTADGPYYGYTF
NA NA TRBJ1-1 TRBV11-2 TGTGCCAGCAGCCAACGGGGTAGGACGGACACTGAAGCTTTCTTT CASSQRGRTDTEAFF
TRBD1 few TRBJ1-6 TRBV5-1 TGCGCCAGCAGCTCGACAGGGAGTTCACCCCTCCACTTT CASSSTGSSPLHF
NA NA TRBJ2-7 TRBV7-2 TGTGCCAGCAGCTCTCCGGGTGGCGAGCAGTACTTC CASSSPGGEQYF
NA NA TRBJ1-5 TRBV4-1 TGCGCCAGCAGCCAAGCGGGCCGCCCTTATAGCAATCAGCCCCAGCATTTT CASSQAGRPYSNQPQHF
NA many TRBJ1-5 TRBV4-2 TGTGCCAGCAGCCGAGAATGGGGGCAGAATCAGCCCCAGCATTTT CASSREWGQNQPQHF
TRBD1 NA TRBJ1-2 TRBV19 TGTGCCAGTAGTACAGCTTCGACAGGGGACTATGGCTACACCTTC CASSTASTGDYGYTF
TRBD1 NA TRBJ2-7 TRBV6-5 TGTGCCAGCAGTCCCGACAGGGGGGCCTACGAGCAGTACTTC CASSPDRGAYEQYF
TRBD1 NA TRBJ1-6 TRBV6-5 TGTGCCAGCAGTTTGGACAGGGGGATGATGAATTCACCCCTCCACTTT CASSLDRGMMNSPLHF
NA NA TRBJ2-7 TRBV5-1 TGCGCCAGCAGCTCTTCAGGGGACTACGAGCAGTACTTC CASSSSGDYEQYF
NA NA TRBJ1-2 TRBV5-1 TGCGCCAGCAGCTTGGACAGGGACTTTCATGGCTACACCTTC CASSLDRDFHGYTF
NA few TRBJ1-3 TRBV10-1 TGCGCCAGCAGTGAGTTTTCGGACTCTGGAAACACCATATATTTT CASSEFSDSGNTIYF
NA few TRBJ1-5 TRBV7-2 TGTGCCAGCAGCTCAGGGTCCCATCAGCCCCAGCATTTT CASSSGSHQPQHF
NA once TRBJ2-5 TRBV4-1 TGCGCCAGCAGCCAAGAAGGCGGAAAGGATTCCCAGTACTTC CASSQEGGKDSQYF
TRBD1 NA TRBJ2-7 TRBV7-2 TGTGCCAGCAGCTTGGACAGGCTAACCTACGAGCAGTACTTC CASSLDRLTYEQYF
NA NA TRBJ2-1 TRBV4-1 TGCGCCAGCAGCCAAGCTTGGGGGAATGAGCAGTTCTTC CASSQAWGNEQFF
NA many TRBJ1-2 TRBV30 TGTGCCTGGAGTGTACACATGGGAGGCTACACCTTC CAWSVHMGGYTF
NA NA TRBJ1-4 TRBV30 TGTGCCTGGAGTGTCGGACACGTTAATGAAAAACTGTTTTTT CAWSVGHVNEKLFF
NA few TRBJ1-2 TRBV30 TGTGCCTGGACGACACAAGCTAACTATGGCTACACCTTC CAWTTQANYGYTF
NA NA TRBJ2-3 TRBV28 TGTGCCAGCAGTTCCGTACTGGGTACGCAGTATTTT CASSSVLGTQYF
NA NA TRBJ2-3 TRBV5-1 TGCGCCAGCAGGGAACAGACCGGGCCTAGATACACAGATACGCAGTATTTT CASREQTGPRYTDTQYF
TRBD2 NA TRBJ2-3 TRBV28 TGTGCCAGCAATCTTATAAGCGGGGGGGCGGATACGCAGTATTTT CASNLISGGADTQYF
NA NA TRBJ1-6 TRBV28 TGTGCCAGCCACCCCACAGGGAATTCACCCCTCCACTTT CASHPTGNSPLHF
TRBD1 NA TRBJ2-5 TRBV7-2 TGTGCCAGCAGCCCCCTCCCGGGACAGGGGTTTGAGACCCAGTACTTC CASSPLPGQGFETQYF
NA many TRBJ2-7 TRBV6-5 TGTGCCAGCAGCCAGGACCAGCCGATCTGGTACTTC CASSQDQPIWYF
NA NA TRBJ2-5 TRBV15 TGTGCCACCAGGCAAATTTTCTTAGAGACCCAGTACTTC CATRQIFLETQYF
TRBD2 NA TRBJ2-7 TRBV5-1 TGCGCCAGCAGCTCAAGACTAGCGGGGGCGGTGCAGTACTTC CASSSRLAGAVQYF
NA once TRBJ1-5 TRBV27 TGTGCCAGCAGTTTTAGGGGGGTAGACGGTCAGCCCCAGCATTTT CASSFRGVDGQPQHF
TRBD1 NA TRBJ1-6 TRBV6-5 TGTGCCAGCAGCCCGACAGGGGTAAATTCACCTCTCCACTTT CASSPTGVNSPLHF
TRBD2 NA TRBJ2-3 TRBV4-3 TGCGCCAGCAGCCAGGCCGGACTAGCGGGCGTCGATACGCAGTATTTT CASSQAGLAGVDTQYF
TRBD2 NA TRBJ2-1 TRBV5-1 TGCGCCAGCAGCCCTTTGGGGACTAGCGGGGGGAATGAGCAGTTCTTC CASSPLGTSGGNEQFF
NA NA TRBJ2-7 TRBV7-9 TGTGCCAGCAGCTCTACCCTCGAGCAGTACTTC CASSSTLEQYF
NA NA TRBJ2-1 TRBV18 TGTGCCAGCTCACCACCGGGGTGGGCGGACTACAATGAGCAGTTCTTC CASSPPGWADYNEQFF
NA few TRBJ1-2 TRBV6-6 TGTGCCAGCAGTCTCCACATACTGGGCGCGGGTATCGTCTACACCTTC CASSLHILGAGIVYTF
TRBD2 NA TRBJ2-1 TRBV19 TGTGCCAGTAGTGGGCTAGCGGGAGGCTCCTACAATGAGCAGTTCTTC CASSGLAGGSYNEQFF
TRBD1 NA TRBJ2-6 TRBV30 TGTGCCTGGAGTCTTGACAGGGTCAGCTCTGGGGCCAACGTCCTGACTTTC CAWSLDRVSSGANVLTF
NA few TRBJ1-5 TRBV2 TGTGCCAGCAGTGACATGAATAGCAATCAGCCCCAGCATTTT CASSDMNSNQPQHF
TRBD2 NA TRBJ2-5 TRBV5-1 TGCGCCAGCAGCTTGAACGCGGGGGTGCAGGAGACCCAGTACTTC CASSLNAGVQETQYF
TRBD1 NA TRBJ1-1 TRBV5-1 TGCGCCAGCAGCTTGGCGTTAACAGGGGAGAGAACTGAAGCTTTCTTT CASSLALTGERTEAFF
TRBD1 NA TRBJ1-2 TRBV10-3 TGTGCCATCAGTGCCCCGAACTTACAGGGGGCGCGGGGCTACACCTTC CAISAPNLQGARGYTF
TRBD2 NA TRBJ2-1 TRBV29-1 TGCAGCGTTGACCCCTCTAGCGGGAGGTGGGGTGAGCAGTTCTTC CSVDPSSGRWGEQFF
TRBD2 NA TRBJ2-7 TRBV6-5 TGTGCCAGCCACAAAGGGGCTAGCGGGTCGCGGGAGCAGTACTTC CASHKGASGSREQYF
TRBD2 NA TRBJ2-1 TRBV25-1 TGTGCCAGCAGTGATGATACCAAGCTAGCGGGAGGGTTGTATGAGCAGTTCTTC CASSDDTKLAGGLYEQFF
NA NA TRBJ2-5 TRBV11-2 TGTGCCAGCAGCCCGCTAAACCGGACAGCTCAAGAGACCCAGTACTTC CASSPLNRTAQETQYF
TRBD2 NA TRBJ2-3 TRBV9 TGTGCCAGCAGCAGGAGTGGTAGCGGGGGAGATACGCAGTATTTT CASSRSGSGGDTQYF
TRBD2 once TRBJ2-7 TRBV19 TGTGCCAGTAGTATCCCCGGACTAGCGCAGTACTTC CASSIPGLAQYF